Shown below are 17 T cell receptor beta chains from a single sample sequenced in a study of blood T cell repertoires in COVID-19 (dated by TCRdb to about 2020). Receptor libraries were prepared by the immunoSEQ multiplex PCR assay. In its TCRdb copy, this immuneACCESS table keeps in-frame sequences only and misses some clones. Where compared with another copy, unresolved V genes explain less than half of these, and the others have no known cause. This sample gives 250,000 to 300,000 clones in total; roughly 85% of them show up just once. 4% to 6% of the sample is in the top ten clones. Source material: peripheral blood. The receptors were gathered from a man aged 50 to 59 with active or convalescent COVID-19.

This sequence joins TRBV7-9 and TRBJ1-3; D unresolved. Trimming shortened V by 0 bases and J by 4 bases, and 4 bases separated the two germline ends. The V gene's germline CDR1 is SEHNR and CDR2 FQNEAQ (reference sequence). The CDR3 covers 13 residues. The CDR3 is CASSLAGGNTIYF. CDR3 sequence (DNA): TGTGCCAGCAGCTTAGCCGGGGGAAACACCATATATTTT.

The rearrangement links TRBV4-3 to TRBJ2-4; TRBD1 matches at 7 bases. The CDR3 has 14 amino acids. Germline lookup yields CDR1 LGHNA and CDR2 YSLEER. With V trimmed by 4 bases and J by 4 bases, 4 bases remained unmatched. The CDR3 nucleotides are TGCGCCAGCAGCCCGGGACAGATGAAAAACATTCAGTACTTC. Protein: CASSPGQMKNIQYF.

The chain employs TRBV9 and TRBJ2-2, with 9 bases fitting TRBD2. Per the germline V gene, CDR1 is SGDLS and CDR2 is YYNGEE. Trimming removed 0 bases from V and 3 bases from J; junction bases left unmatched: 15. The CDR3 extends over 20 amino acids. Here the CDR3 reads CASSVVLLGAGGSDTGELFF. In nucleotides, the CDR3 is TGTGCCAGCAGCGTAGTCCTCCTCGGGGCGGGAGGGTCCGACACCGGGGAGCTGTTTTTT.

The CDR3 region is CASSPDGANEKLFF. The CDR3 DNA reads TGTGCCAGCAGCCCAGACGGGGCTAATGAAAAACTGTTTTTT. This chain connects TRBV7-9 to TRBJ1-4, with D unclear. The CDR3 extends over 14 amino acids. Trimming stripped 5 bases from V and 3 bases from J, with 10 bases between. Germline V gene lookup returns CDR1 SEHNR and CDR2 FQNEAQ (reference sequence).

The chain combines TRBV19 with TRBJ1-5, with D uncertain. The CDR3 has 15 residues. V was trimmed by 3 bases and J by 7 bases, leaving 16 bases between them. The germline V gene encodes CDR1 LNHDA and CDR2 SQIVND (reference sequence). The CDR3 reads CASSMGRGGDQPQHF. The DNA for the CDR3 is TGTGCCAGTAGTATGGGTCGAGGCGGTGACCAGCCCCAGCATTTT.

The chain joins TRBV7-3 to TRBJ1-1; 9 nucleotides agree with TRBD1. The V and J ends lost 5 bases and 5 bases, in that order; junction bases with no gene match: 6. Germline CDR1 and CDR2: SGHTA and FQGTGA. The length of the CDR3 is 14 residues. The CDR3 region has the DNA TGTGCCAGCAGCCCATCCGGGACAGGGACTGAAGCTTTCTTT. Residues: CASSPSGTGTEAFF.

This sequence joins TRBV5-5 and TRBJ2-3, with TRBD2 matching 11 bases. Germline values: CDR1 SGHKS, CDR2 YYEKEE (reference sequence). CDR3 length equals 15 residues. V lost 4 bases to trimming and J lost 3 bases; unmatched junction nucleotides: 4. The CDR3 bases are TGTGCCAGCAGCCAGACTAGCGGGACGACAGATACGCAGTATTTT. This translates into CASSQTSGTTDTQYF.

Written as DNA, the CDR3 is TGCAGCGTTGAGGTTAGGGGACCCGGAGGGAATGGCTACACCTTC. Amino acids: CSVEVRGPGGNGYTF. The V and J genes are TRBV29-1 and TRBJ1-2, with D tentatively TRBD1 (5 bases). The CDR3 length is 15 residues. V shed 3 bases and J shed 6 bases, with 20 bases lying between them. Germline CDR1 and CDR2: SQVTM and ANQGSEA.

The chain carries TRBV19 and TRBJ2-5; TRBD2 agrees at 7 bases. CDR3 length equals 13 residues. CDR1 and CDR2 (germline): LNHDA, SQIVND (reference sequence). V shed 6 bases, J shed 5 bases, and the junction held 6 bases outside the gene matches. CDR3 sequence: CASSGGGWETQYF. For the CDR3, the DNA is TGTGCCAGTAGCGGCGGGGGATGGGAGACCCAGTACTTC.

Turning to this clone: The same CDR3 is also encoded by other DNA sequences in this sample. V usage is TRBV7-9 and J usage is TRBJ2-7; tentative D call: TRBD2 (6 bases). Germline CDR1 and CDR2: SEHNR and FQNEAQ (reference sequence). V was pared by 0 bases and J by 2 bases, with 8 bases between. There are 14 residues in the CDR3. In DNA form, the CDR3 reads TGTGCCAGCAGCTTAGCGGGAGGCGCCTACGAGCAGTACTTC. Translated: CASSLAGGAYEQYF.

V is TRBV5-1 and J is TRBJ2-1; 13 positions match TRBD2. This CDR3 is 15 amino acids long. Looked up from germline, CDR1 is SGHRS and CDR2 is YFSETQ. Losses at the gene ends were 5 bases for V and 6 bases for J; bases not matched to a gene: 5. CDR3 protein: CASSLGTSGINEQFF. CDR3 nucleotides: TGCGCCAGCAGTCTTGGGACTAGCGGGATCAATGAGCAGTTCTTC.

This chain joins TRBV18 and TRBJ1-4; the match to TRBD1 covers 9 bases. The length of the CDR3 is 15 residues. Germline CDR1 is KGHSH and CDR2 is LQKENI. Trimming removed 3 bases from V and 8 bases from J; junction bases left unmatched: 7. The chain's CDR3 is CASSPGQGQGEKLFF. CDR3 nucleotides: TGTGCCAGCTCACCCGGACAAGGACAGGGGGAAAAACTGTTTTTT.

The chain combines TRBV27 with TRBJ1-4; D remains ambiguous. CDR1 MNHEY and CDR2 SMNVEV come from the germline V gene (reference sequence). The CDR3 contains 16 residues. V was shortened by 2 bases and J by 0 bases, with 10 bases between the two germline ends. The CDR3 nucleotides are TGTGCCAGCAGTTTAAGCGGGGAAGCAACTAATGAAAAACTGTTTTTT. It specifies CASSLSGEATNEKLFF.

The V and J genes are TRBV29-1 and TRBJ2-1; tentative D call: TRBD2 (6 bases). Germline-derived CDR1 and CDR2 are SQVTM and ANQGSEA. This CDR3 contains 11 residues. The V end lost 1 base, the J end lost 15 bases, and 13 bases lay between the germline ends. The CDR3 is CSVEAPGLLFF. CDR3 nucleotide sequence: TGCAGCGTTGAAGCCCCGGGACTCCTGTTCTTC.

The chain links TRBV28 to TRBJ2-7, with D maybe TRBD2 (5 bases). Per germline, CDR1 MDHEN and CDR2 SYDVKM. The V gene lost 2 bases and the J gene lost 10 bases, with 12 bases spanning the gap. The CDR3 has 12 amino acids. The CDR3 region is CASSLIVGNQYF. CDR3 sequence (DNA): TGTGCCAGCAGTTTAATCGTCGGGAACCAGTACTTC.

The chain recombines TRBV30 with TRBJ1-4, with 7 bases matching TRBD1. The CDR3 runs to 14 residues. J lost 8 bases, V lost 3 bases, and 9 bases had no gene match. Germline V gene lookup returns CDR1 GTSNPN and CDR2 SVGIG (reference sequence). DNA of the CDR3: TGTGCCTGGAGGTGGCGGGACAGAGGGGAAAAACTGTTTTTT. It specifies CAWRWRDRGEKLFF.

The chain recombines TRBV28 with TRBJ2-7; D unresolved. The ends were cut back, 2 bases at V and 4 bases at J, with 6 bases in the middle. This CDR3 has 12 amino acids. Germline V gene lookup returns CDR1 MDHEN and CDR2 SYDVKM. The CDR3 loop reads CASSLTGYEQYF. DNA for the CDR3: TGTGCCAGCAGTTTAACCGGTTACGAGCAGTACTTC. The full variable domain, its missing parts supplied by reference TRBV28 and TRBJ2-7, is DVKVTQSSRYLVKRTGEKVFLECVQDMDHENMFWYRQDPGLGLRLIYFSYDVKMKEKGDIPEGYSVSREKKERFSLILESASTNQTSMYLCASSLTGYEQYFGPGTRLTVT.